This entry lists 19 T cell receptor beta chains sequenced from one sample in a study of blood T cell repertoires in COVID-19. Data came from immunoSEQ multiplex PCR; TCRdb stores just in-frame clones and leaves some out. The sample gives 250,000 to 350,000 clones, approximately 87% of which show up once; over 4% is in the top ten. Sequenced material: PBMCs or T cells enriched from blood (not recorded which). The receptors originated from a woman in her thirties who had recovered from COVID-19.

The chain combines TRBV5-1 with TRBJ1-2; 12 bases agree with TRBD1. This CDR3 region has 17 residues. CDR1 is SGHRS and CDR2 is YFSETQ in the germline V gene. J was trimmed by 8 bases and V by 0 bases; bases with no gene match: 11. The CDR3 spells CASSLGDRGLSQHGYTF. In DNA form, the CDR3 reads TGCGCCAGCAGCTTGGGGGACAGGGGGCTGTCACAACACGGCTACACCTTC.

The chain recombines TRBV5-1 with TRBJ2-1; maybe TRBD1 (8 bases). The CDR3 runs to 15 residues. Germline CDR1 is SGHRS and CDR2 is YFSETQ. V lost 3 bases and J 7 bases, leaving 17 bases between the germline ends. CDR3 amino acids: CASSSGQGGLNEQFF. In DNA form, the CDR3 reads TGCGCCAGCAGCTCAGGACAGGGAGGGTTGAATGAGCAGTTCTTC.

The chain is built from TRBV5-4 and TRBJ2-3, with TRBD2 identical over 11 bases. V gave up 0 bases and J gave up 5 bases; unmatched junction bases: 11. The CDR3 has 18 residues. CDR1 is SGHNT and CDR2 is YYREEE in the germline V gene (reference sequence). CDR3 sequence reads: CASSLDPVLAGGRDTQYF. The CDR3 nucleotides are TGTGCCAGCAGCTTGGATCCGGTTCTAGCGGGGGGTCGAGATACGCAGTATTTT.

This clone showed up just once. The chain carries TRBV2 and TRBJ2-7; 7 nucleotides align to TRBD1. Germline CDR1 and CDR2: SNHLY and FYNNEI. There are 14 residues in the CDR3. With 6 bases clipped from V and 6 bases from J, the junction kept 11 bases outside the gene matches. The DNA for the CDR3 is TGTGCCAGCAGGGTACAGGGGCCAGGAAGCGAGCAGTACTTC. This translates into CASRVQGPGSEQYF.

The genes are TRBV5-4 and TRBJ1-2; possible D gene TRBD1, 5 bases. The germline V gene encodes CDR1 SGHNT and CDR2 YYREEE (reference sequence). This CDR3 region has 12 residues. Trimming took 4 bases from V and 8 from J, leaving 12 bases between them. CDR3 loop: CASSPGWEGYTF. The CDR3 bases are TGTGCCAGCAGCCCAGGGTGGGAAGGCTACACCTTC.

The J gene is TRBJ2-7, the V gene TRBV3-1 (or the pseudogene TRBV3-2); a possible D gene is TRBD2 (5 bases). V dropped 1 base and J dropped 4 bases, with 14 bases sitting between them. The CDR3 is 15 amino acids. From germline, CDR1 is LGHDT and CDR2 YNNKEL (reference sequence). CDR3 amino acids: CASSQVRVGGYEQYF. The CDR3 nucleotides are TGTGCCAGCAGCCAAGTGAGGGTAGGCGGGTACGAGCAGTACTTC.

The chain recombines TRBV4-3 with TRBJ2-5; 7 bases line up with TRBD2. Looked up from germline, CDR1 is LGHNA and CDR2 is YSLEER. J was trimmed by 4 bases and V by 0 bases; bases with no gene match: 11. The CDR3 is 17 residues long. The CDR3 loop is CASSQEVAGRWGETQYF. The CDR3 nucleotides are TGCGCCAGCAGCCAAGAAGTAGCGGGCCGATGGGGAGAGACCCAGTACTTC.

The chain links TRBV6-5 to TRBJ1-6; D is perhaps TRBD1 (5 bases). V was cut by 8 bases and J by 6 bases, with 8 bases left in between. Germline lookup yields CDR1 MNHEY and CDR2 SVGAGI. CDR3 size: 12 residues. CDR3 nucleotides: TGTGCCAGCGCAGGGTTTAATTCACCCCTCCACTTT. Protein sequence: CASAGFNSPLHF.

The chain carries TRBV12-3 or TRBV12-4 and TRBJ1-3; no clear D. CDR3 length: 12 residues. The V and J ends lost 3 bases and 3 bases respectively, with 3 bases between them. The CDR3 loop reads CASSFLGNTIYF. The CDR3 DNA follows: TGTGCCAGCAGTTTCCTTGGAAACACCATATATTTT.

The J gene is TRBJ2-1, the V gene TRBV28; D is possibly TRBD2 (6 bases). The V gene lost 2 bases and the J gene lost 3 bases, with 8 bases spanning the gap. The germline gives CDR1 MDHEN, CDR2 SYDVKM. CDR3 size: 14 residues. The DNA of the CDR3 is TGTGCCAGCAGTTTAGCGGGGTACTACAATGAGCAGTTCTTC. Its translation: CASSLAGYYNEQFF.

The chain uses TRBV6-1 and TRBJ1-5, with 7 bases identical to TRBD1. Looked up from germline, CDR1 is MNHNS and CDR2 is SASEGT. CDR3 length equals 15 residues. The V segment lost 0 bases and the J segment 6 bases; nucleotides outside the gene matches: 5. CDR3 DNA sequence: TGTGCCAGCAGTGAAGCACAACAGGGGTTTCAGCCCCAGCATTTT. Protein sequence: CASSEAQQGFQPQHF.

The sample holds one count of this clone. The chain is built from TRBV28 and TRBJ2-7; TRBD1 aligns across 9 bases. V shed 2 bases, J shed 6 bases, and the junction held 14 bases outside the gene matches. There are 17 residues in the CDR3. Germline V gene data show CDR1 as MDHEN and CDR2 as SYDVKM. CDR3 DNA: TGTGCCAGCAGTTTAGCTTTCCGGGACAGGGCAGTAGTCGAGCAGTACTTC. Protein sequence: CASSLAFRDRAVVEQYF.

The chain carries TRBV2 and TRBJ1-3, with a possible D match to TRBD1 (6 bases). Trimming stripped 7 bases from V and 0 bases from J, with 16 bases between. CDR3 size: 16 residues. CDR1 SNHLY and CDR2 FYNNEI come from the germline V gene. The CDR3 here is CASTFPTGLSGNTIYF. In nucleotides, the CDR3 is TGTGCCAGCACCTTCCCGACAGGCCTCTCTGGAAACACCATATATTTT.

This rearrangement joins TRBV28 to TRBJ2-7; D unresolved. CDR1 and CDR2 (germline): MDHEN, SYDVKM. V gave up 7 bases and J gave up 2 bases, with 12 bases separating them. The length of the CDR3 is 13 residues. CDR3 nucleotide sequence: TGTGCCAGCAAATCAGGCCAGACCTACGAGCAGTACTTC. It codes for CASKSGQTYEQYF.

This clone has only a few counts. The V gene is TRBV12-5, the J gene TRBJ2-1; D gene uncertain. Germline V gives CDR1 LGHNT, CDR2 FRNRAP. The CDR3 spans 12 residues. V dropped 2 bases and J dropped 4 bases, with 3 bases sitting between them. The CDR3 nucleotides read TGTGCTAGTGGTTTGCCATACAATGAGCAGTTCTTC. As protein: CASGLPYNEQFF.

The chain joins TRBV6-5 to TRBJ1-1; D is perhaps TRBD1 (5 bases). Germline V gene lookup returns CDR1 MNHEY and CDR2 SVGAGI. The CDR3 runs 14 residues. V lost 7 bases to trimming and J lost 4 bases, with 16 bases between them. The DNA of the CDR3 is TGTGCCAGCATCAGAGACAGTGATGGCACTGAAGCTTTCTTT. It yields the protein CASIRDSDGTEAFF.

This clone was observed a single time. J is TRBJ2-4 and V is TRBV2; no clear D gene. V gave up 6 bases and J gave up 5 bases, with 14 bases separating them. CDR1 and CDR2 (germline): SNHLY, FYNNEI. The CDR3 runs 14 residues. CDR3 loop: CASRRTDAENIQYF. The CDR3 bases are TGTGCCAGCAGGCGAACAGACGCCGAAAACATTCAGTACTTC. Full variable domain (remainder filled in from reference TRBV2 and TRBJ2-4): EPEVTQTPSHQVTQMGQEVILRCVPISNHLYFYWYRQILGQKVEFLVSFYNNEISEKSEIFDDQFSVERPDGSNFTLKIRSTKLEDSAMYFCASRRTDAENIQYFGAGTRLSVL.

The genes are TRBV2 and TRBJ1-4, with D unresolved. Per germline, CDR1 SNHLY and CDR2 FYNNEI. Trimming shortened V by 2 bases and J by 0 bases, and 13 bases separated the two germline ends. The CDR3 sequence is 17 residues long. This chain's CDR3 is CASSEYQVFSTNEKLFF. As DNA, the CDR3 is TGTGCCAGCAGTGAATACCAGGTCTTCTCAACTAATGAAAAACTGTTTTTT.

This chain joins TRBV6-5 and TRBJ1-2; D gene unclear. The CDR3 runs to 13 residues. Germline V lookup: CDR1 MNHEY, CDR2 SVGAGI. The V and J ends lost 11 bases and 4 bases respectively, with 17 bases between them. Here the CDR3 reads CASHPARLYGYTF. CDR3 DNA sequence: TGTGCCTCCCACCCGGCCAGACTCTATGGCTACACCTTC.